The 15 T cell receptor beta chains presented below share a single source sample, sequenced in a study of CD8 T cells in ankylosing spondylitis. Study results and limitations: Ankylosing spondylitis blood appeared to be characterized by a TCR beta motif of 8 or 9 highly homologous variants.

Each CDR3 protein is one row after TCRdb ran MiXCR on the 5' RACE reads. The sample yields around 440,000 distinct CDR3 sequences, more than 15% seen once. Antigen specificity for these receptors is unknown. The sample was blood, either unsorted or a sorted T cell fraction (not recorded which). These receptors came from a male donor with ankylosing spondylitis.

The chain joins TRBV20-1 to TRBJ2-5, with D perhaps assigned TRBD1 or TRBD2 (5 bases each). CDR1 is DFQATT, CDR2 SNEGSKA, per germline (reference sequence). V was pared by 6 bases and J by 2 bases, with 16 bases between. This CDR3 contains 14 residues. This CDR3 reads CSAHEGPPQETQYF. The CDR3 DNA sequence: TGCAGTGCCCACGAGGGGCCCCCACAAGAGACCCAGTACTTC.

The chain has TRBV28 and TRBJ1-5, with D perhaps matching TRBD1 (6 bases). The V gene's germline CDR1 is MDHEN and CDR2 SYDVKM. Deletions cut 10 bases from V and 0 bases from J, with 22 bases between. CDR3 length: 17 amino acids. The CDR3: CAITRPGQLYSNQPQHF. DNA for the CDR3: TGTGCCATCACACGACCAGGACAGCTGTATAGCAATCAGCCCCAGCATTTT.

The V call is TRBV7-2, the J call TRBJ1-3, with D hard to call. Germline values: CDR1 SGHTA, CDR2 FQGNSA. Trimming left V 0 bases short and J 0 bases short, with 6 bases between. The CDR3 spans 15 residues. The DNA for the CDR3 is TGTGCCAGCAGCTTAGCGGCGGGCTCTGGAAACACCATATATTTT. Protein: CASSLAAGSGNTIYF.

This clonotype was picked up a small number of times. CDR3 in DNA: TGCAGTGCTAGAGCCGACAGGGCGAATCAGCCCCAGCATTTT. Translating gives CSARADRANQPQHF. V and J are TRBV20-1 and TRBJ1-5; TRBD1 agrees at 7 bases. Germline CDR1 DFQATT, CDR2 SNEGSKA (reference sequence). Trimming cost V 1 base and J 4 bases; bases outside gene matches: 4. CDR3 length: 14 residues.

This clonotype was counted a few times. The chain carries TRBV2 and TRBJ2-5; the match to TRBD2 covers 11 bases. CDR3 length equals 15 residues. J gave up 4 bases and V 6 bases, and 7 bases lay outside the gene matches. Per germline, CDR1 SNHLY and CDR2 FYNNEI. The DNA of the CDR3 is TGTGCCAGCAGCATAACTAGCGGGAGTAGAGAGACCCAGTACTTC. It translates to CASSITSGSRETQYF.

The chain has TRBV6-1 and TRBJ1-5, with TRBD1 matching 7 bases. J gave up 6 bases and V 7 bases, and 12 bases lay outside the gene matches. This CDR3 spans 15 amino acids. Germline values: CDR1 MNHNS, CDR2 SASEGT. This chain's CDR3 is CASISSQGSGQPQHF. CDR3 nucleotides: TGTGCCAGCATCAGTTCACAGGGGTCTGGTCAGCCCCAGCATTTT.

This chain uses TRBV28 with TRBJ2-3, with 12 bases aligning to TRBD2. The CDR3 is made up of 17 amino acids. V lost 2 bases, J lost 2 bases, and 5 bases stayed unmatched. The germline gives CDR1 MDHEN, CDR2 SYDVKM. The CDR3 loop reads CASSLGTSGPYTDTQYF. In DNA, the CDR3 is TGTGCCAGCAGTTTAGGGACTAGCGGGCCATACACAGATACGCAGTATTTT.

This clonotype was counted between two and nine times. The genes are TRBV20-1 and TRBJ2-7; 10 bases agree with TRBD1. This CDR3 is 14 amino acids long. Trimming took 6 bases from V and 5 from J; bases not matched to a gene: 10. Germline CDR1 is DFQATT and CDR2 is SNEGSKA (reference sequence). CDR3 sequence reads: CSARRGQGKHEQYF. The CDR3 coding sequence is TGCAGTGCAAGGCGGGGACAGGGGAAACACGAGCAGTACTTC.

In this sample, this clonotype turned up many times. This chain links TRBV10-3 with TRBJ1-1, with D possibly matching TRBD1 (6 bases). V lost 7 bases and J lost 6, with 12 bases in between. CDR1 and CDR2 from the germline V gene are ENHRY and SYGVKD. This CDR3 has 12 residues. The DNA of the CDR3 is TGTGCCATCAAGGGGGGCACCGCTGAAGCTTTCTTT. This encodes CAIKGGTAEAFF.

The chain has TRBV6-5 and TRBJ1-2, with no clear D. CDR1 and CDR2 from the germline V gene are MNHEY and SVGAGI. V lost 3 bases, J lost 4 bases, and 9 bases lay in between. This CDR3 spans 13 amino acids. This chain's CDR3 is CASSYMKSYGYTF. CDR3 DNA: TGTGCCAGCAGTTATATGAAAAGCTATGGCTACACCTTC.

In its sample, this clonotype was seen a few times. DNA for the CDR3: TGTGCCAGTACTTGGCGCATAGCATCGAGGAACTATGGCTACACCTTC. This codes for CASTWRIASRNYGYTF. V and J are TRBV19 and TRBJ1-2; D remains unclear. The germline V gene encodes CDR1 LNHDA and CDR2 SQIVND (reference sequence). This CDR3 has 16 amino acids. The germline V and J ends were trimmed by 7 bases and 2 bases, with 20 bases remaining between them.

V and J are TRBV28 and TRBJ1-1; 8 bases map to TRBD1. Germline lookup yields CDR1 MDHEN and CDR2 SYDVKM. This CDR3 contains 15 residues. The junction had 9 bases not matched to a gene; V was cut back by 6 bases and J by 3 bases. The CDR3 loop is CASRKETGGYTEAFF. CDR3 DNA: TGTGCCAGCAGGAAAGAAACAGGGGGATACACTGAAGCTTTCTTT.

The chain joins TRBV18 to TRBJ1-5; possibly TRBD1 for D (5 bases). The germline gives CDR1 KGHSH, CDR2 LQKENI. Trimming removed 3 bases at V and 2 bases at J, with 17 bases between. This CDR3 region has 17 residues. CDR3 amino acids: CASSPTRGEKGNQPQHF. CDR3 coding DNA: TGTGCCAGCTCACCCACGAGGGGAGAGAAGGGCAATCAGCCCCAGCATTTT. The full variable domain, completed using reference TRBV18 and TRBJ1-5, is NAGVMQNPRHLVRRRGQEARLRCSPMKGHSHVYWYRQLPEEGLKFMVYLQKENIIDESGMPKERFSAEFPKEGPSILRIQQVVRGDSAAYFCASSPTRGEKGNQPQHFGDGTRLSIL.

Of note for this clonotype: At one of its ends the junction is not consistent with the germline gene, which may arise from a read error. The rearrangement uses TRBV20-1 and TRBJ1-2, with 8 bases matching TRBD1. There are 13 residues in the CDR3. Germline V gene data show CDR1 as DFQATT and CDR2 as SNEGSKA (reference sequence). This CDR3 is CSTSDRGKGGYTF. The CDR3 nucleotides read TGCAGTACTAGTGACAGGGGAAAAGGAGGCTACACCTTC.

This chain joins TRBV12-3 or TRBV12-4 and TRBJ2-7; TRBD2 aligns across 7 bases. The V segment lost 5 bases and the J segment 2 bases; nucleotides outside the gene matches: 3. This CDR3 region has 13 residues. DNA of the CDR3: TGTGCCAGCAGTATCAGCGGGGCCTACGAGCAGTACTTC. Its protein product is CASSISGAYEQYF.